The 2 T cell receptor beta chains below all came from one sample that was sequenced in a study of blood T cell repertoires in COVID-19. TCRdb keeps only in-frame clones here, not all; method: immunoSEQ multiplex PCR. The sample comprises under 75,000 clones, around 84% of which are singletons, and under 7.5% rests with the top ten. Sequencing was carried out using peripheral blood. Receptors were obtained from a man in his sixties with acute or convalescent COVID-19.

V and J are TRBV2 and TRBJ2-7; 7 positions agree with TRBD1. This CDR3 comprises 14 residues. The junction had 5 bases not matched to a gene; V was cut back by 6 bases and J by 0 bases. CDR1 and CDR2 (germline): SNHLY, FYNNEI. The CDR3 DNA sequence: TGTGCCAGCAGAAGACAGGGAAGCTCCTACGAGCAGTACTTC. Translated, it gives CASRRQGSSYEQYF.

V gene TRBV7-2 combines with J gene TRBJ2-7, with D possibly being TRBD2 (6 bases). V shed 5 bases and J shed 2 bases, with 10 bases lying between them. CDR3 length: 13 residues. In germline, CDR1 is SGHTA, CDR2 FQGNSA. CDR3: CASSQSGPYEQYF. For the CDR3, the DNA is TGTGCCAGCAGCCAAAGCGGGCCCTACGAGCAGTACTTC.